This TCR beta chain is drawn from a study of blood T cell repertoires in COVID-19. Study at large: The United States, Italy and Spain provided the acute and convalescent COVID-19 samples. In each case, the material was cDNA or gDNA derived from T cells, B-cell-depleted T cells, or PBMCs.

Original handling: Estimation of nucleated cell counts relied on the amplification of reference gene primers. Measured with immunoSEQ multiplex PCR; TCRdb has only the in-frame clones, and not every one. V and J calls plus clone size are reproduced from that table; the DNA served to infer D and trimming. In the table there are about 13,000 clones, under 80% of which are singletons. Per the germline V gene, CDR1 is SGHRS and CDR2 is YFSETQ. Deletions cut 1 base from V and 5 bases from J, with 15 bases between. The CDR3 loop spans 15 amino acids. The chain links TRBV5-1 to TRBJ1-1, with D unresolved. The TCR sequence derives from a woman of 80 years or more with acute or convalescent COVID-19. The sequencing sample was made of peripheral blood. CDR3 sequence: CASSLTATLLTEAFF. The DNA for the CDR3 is TGCGCCAGCAGCTTGACAGCCACCCTGTTGACTGAAGCTTTCTTT.